This TCR beta chain was documented in a study of T cell clonotyping in hematopoietic cell transplantation. At the level of the study: Cytoreduction preceded collection of pretransplant recipient samples.

In the case of this clone: Its specificity is not known.

Method: immunoSEQ multiplex PCR; TCRdb's copy keeps in-frame clones and lacks some. The sample gives 26,000 or so clones, more than 70% of which show up once; around 2% is in the top ten. Regarding time point: recipient sample about 28 days before transplant, after cytoreduction. Study conclusions and caveats: Recipient TCR diversity dropped after transplant; expanded clonotypes rose from day 30 to 180.

In germline, CDR1 is MNHNS, CDR2 SASEGT. This CDR3 contains 16 residues. Germline trimming cut 4 bases from V and 5 bases from J; bases unmatched to any gene: 11. This sample comprised peripheral blood mononuclear cells, obtained before stem cell transplant. The sequence derives from a man aged 40-55 years with acute myeloid leukemia. Some clones in this sample may be carry-over from other donors' samples. The V gene is TRBV6-1, the J gene TRBJ2-1, with 7 bases matching TRBD2. The DNA of the CDR3 is TGTGCCAGCAGTGGACCTAGCGGAGGAGTTAACAATGAGCAGTTCTTC. Its translation: CASSGPSGGVNNEQFF.